The clone carrying this TCR beta chain is a singleton in its sample. Its antigen is currently unknown. This sample is drawn from a study of identical twins. General study findings and limits: Without tracking the same donors, conclusions rested on cross-sectional statistical analysis. Zero-insertion results could be subject to partial confounding by invariant MAIT and iNKT cells.

Template switching added a universal primer binding site, and final cDNA carried unique molecular identifiers. TCRdb used MiXCR to reprocess the 5' RACE reads, holding one entry per CDR3 protein. The sample contains 1.5 million or so distinct CDR3 sequences, roughly 35% of which appear only once. This CDR3 has 14 amino acids. The material sequenced was cord blood. The chain recombines TRBV21-1 with TRBJ2-5. TRBV21-1 is given as a pseudogene. This sequence originates from a newborn girl in good health. DNA for the CDR3: TGTGCCAGCCCAAACCTGAAAGAGGAAGAGACCCAGTACTTC. It translates to CASPNLKEEETQYF.